A selection of T cell receptor beta chains follows, all from one sample in a study of HIV-infected patients and healthy controls. TCRdb itself ran the 5' RACE reads through MiXCR, one entry per CDR3 protein. This table has 10,000 to 12,000 distinct CDR3 sequences, approximately 8% appearing once. The sample consisted of blood. The receptor source for this set is an adult in good health. The CDR3 runs from the conserved cysteine through the conserved F or W. D genes are given only for firm matches. Some rows have no size entry. The others give once, few or many, or a class for an expanded clone.

>many|TRBD2|TRBV20-1|TRBJ2-1
CSARGTSGGVGQFF
TGCAGTGCTAGGGGGACTAGCGGGGGGGTTGGACAGTTCTTC
>NA|NA|TRBV20-1|TRBJ2-3
CSARVTESSDTQYF
TGCAGTGCTAGAGTTACGGAGTCATCAGATACGCAGTATTTT
>many|TRBD2|TRBV20-1|TRBJ2-3
CSARGEAGGPGDTQYF
TGCAGTGCTAGAGGTGAAGCGGGAGGGCCAGGAGATACGCAGTATTTT
>medium-sized|NA|TRBV7-6|TRBJ2-1
CASSSWGGPNNEQFF
TGTGCCAGCAGCTCCTGGGGAGGCCCGAACAATGAGCAGTTCTTC
>many|NA|TRBV11-2|TRBJ2-6
CASSPPWVGANVLTF
TGTGCCAGCAGCCCCCCCTGGGTTGGGGCCAACGTCCTGACTTTC
>medium-sized|TRBD1|TRBV6-4|TRBJ2-2
CASSVSQGGDTGELFF
TGTGCCAGCAGTGTGTCACAGGGGGGTGACACCGGGGAGCTGTTTTTT
>many|NA|TRBV19|TRBJ2-7
CASSINLQGVRSEQYF
TGTGCCAGTAGTATCAATTTACAGGGAGTACGCAGCGAGCAGTACTTC
>medium-sized|TRBD1|TRBV20-1|TRBJ2-2
CSASHRQGAGELFF
TGCAGTGCTAGCCACCGCCAGGGGGCCGGGGAGCTGTTTTTT
>many|NA|TRBV28|TRBJ2-1
CASSLPGMDEQFF
TGTGCCAGCAGTTTACCAGGAATGGATGAGCAGTTCTTC
>NA|NA|TRBV12-3/TRBV12-4|TRBJ2-5
CASSFIGGLQETQYF
TGTGCCAGCAGTTTTATCGGCGGACTACAAGAGACCCAGTACTTC
>NA|TRBD1|TRBV19|TRBJ1-1
CASSNDRVSTEAFF
TGTGCCAGTAGTAACGACAGGGTATCCACTGAAGCTTTCTTT
>medium-sized|TRBD2|TRBV9|TRBJ2-1
CASGRGVSYNEQFF
TGTGCCAGCGGGCGGGGGGTCTCCTACAATGAGCAGTTCTTC
>NA|NA|TRBV25-1|TRBJ2-7
CASSSTTGISYEQYF
TGTGCCAGCAGCTCTACGACAGGTATCTCCTACGAGCAGTACTTC
>few|NA|TRBV7-9|TRBJ1-1
CASSSGRAYTEAFF
TGTGCCAGCAGCTCAGGGCGGGCGTACACTGAAGCTTTCTTT
>medium-sized|NA|TRBV12-3/TRBV12-4|TRBJ2-1
CASSLGVLNEQFF
TGTGCCAGCAGTCTAGGGGTTTTGAATGAGCAGTTCTTC
>medium-sized|NA|TRBV10-1|TRBJ2-5
CASSSFGETQYF
TGCGCCAGCAGTTCGTTCGGAGAGACCCAGTACTTC
>medium-sized|TRBD1|TRBV19|TRBJ1-2
CASSEVQGAGNGYTF
TGTGCCAGTAGTGAAGTACAGGGGGCTGGGAATGGCTACACCTTC
>medium-sized|TRBD1|TRBV4-1|TRBJ1-3
CASSQSTGGRSGNTIYF
TGCGCCAGCAGCCAGTCTACAGGGGGCAGGTCTGGAAACACCATATATTTT
>medium-sized|TRBD2|TRBV10-3|TRBJ2-7
CAISEFLTSGVLYEQYF
TGTGCCATCAGTGAGTTCTTGACTAGCGGGGTTCTCTACGAGCAGTACTTC
>many|NA|TRBV18|TRBJ2-7
CASSPMGNARYEQYF
TGTGCCAGCTCACCAATGGGTAATGCTAGGTACGAGCAGTACTTC
>few|NA|TRBV20-1|TRBJ2-3
CSARDPGADTQYF
TGCAGTGCTAGAGACCCCGGGGCAGATACGCAGTATTTT
>medium-sized|TRBD1|TRBV4-2|TRBJ1-2
CASSQDVRQGWGYGYTF
TGTGCCAGCAGCCAGGACGTTAGACAGGGGTGGGGTTATGGCTACACCTTC
>NA|TRBD1|TRBV5-1|TRBJ1-1
CASNKQGIVNTEAFF
TGCGCCAGCAACAAACAGGGGATTGTGAACACTGAAGCTTTCTTT
>many|NA|TRBV2|TRBJ1-1
CASSEDANTEAFF
TGTGCCAGCAGTGAAGATGCGAACACTGAAGCTTTCTTT
>NA|NA|TRBV7-2|TRBJ2-7
CASSLVQGSSYEQYF
TGTGCCAGCAGCTTAGTGCAGGGAAGCTCCTACGAGCAGTACTTC
>medium-sized|TRBD2|TRBV12-3/TRBV12-4|TRBJ2-5
CASTPQAGGPSIYETQYF
TGTGCCAGCACCCCCCAGGCGGGGGGCCCTTCGATATACGAGACCCAGTACTTC
>NA|TRBD2|TRBV7-9|TRBJ2-1
CASSLGAGSSYNEQFF
TGTGCCAGCAGCTTGGGAGCGGGAAGCTCCTACAATGAGCAGTTCTTC
>many|NA|TRBV14|TRBJ1-1
CASSQDSRAEAFF
TGTGCCAGCAGCCAAGATAGCAGGGCCGAAGCTTTCTTT
>medium-sized|NA|TRBV28|TRBJ2-6
CASSLVGANVLTF
TGTGCCAGCAGTTTAGTGGGGGCCAACGTCCTGACTTTC
>medium-sized|NA|TRBV30|TRBJ2-1
CAWSVAGYNEQFF
TGTGCCTGGAGTGTAGCTGGTTACAATGAGCAGTTCTTC
>few|NA|TRBV12-3/TRBV12-4|TRBJ2-1
CASIQARDLGLKQFF
TGTGCCAGCATCCAAGCCCGGGACCTCGGACTAAAGCAGTTCTTC
>many|NA|TRBV5-5|TRBJ1-5
CASSLDDRPTNQPQHF
TGTGCCAGCAGCTTGGATGACAGACCCACCAATCAGCCCCAGCATTTT
>few|NA|TRBV6-6|TRBJ1-4
CASSYGSGSNEKLFF
TGTGCCAGCAGTTACGGGTCGGGGTCAAATGAAAAACTGTTTTTT
>many|NA|TRBV7-2|TRBJ2-6
CASSLVRVSGANVLTF
TGTGCCAGCAGCTTAGTAAGGGTCTCTGGGGCCAACGTCCTGACTTTC
>few|NA|TRBV11-2|TRBJ2-3
CASSLDAIVRGADTQYF
TGTGCCAGCAGCTTAGACGCGATAGTGAGAGGCGCAGATACGCAGTATTTT
>many|TRBD1|TRBV29-1|TRBJ1-1
CSVNAGGTEAFF
TGCAGCGTTAATGCAGGGGGCACTGAAGCTTTCTTT
>many|TRBD2|TRBV6-5|TRBJ2-2
CASSYPSGSAGELFF
TGTGCCAGCAGTTACCCTAGCGGGAGCGCCGGGGAGCTGTTTTTT